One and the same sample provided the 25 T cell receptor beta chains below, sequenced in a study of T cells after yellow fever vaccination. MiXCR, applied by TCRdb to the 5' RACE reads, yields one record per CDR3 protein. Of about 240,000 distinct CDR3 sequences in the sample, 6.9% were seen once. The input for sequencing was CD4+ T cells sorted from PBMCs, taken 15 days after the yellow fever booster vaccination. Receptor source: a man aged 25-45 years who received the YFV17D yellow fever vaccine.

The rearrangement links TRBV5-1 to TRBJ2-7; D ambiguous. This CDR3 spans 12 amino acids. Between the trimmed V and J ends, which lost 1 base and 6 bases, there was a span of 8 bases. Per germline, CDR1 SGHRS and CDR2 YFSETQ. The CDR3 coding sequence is TGCGCCAGCAGCTTGACACCCCCCGAGCAGTACTTC. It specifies CASSLTPPEQYF.

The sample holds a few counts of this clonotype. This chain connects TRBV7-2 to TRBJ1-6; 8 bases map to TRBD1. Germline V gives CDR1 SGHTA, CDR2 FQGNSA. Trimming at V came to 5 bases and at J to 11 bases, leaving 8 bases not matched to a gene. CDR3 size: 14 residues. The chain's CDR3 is CASSQQGAVTPLHF. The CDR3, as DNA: TGTGCCAGCAGCCAGCAGGGGGCTGTGACACCCCTCCACTTT.

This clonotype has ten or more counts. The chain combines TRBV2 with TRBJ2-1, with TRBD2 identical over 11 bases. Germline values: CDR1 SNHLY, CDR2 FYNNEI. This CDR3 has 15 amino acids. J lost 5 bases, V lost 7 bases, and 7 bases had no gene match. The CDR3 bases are TGTGCCAGCAATAAACTAGCGGGAGTAAACAATGAGCAGTTCTTC. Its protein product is CASNKLAGVNNEQFF.

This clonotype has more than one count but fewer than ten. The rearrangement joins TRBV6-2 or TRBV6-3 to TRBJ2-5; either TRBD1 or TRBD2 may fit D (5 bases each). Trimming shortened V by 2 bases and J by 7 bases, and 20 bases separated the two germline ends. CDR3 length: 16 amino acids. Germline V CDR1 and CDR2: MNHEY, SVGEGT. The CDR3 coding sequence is TGTGCCAGCAGTTACACTATCGGGACGTCCGAAAGGACCCAGTACTTC. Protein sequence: CASSYTIGTSERTQYF.

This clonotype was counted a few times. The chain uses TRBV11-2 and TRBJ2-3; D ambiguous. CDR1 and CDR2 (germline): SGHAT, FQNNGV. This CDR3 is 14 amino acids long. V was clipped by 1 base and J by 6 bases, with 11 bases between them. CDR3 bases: TGTGCCAGCAGCTTAGGCAGGATCGGGGATACGCAGTATTTT. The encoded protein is CASSLGRIGDTQYF.

The CDR3 region has the DNA TGCAGTGCTAGATCCTCAACAGGGAACACTGAAGCTTTCTTT. This encodes CSARSSTGNTEAFF. The V gene is TRBV20-1, the J gene TRBJ1-1; tentative D call: TRBD1 (5 bases). The CDR3 is made up of 14 amino acids. V gave up 2 bases and J gave up 1 base, with 11 bases separating them. Looked up from germline, CDR1 is DFQATT and CDR2 is SNEGSKA (reference sequence).

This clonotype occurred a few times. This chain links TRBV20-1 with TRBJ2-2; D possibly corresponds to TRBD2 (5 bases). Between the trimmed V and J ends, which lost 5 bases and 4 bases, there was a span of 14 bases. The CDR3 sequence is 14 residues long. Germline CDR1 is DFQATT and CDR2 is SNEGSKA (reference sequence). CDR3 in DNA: TGCAGTGCTTTAGGCGGGCAGGTCACCGGGGAGCTGTTTTTT. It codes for CSALGGQVTGELFF.

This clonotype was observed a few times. This chain's CDR3 is CASSPRTSGRANQETQYF. CDR3 DNA: TGTGCCAGCAGTCCCCGGACTAGCGGGAGGGCCAACCAAGAGACCCAGTACTTC. The V call is TRBV3-1, the J call TRBJ2-5; 15 nucleotides line up with TRBD2. This CDR3 region has 18 residues. Trimming removed 6 bases from V and 0 bases from J; junction bases left unmatched: 8. Germline values: CDR1 LGHDT, CDR2 YNNKEL (reference sequence).

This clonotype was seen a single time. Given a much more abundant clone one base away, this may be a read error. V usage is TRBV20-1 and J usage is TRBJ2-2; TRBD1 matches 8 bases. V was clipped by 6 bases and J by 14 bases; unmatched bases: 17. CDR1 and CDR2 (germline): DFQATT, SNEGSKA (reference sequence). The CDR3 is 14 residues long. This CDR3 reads CSALQGGSSGDLFF. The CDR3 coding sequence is TGCAGTGCCCTACAGGGGGGCTCTTCGGGCGATCTGTTTTTT.

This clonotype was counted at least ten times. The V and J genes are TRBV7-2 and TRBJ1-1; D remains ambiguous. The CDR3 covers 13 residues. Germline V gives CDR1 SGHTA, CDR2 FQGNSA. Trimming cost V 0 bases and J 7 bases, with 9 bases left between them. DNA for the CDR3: TGTGCCAGCAGCTTAGCTGGGCTAAGTGAAGCTTTCTTT. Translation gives CASSLAGLSEAFF. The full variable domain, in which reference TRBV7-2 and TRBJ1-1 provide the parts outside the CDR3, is GAGVSQSPSNKVTEKGKDVELRCDPISGHTALYWYRQSLGQGLEFLIYFQGNSAPDKSGLPSDRFSAERTGGSVSTLTIQRTQQEDSAVYLCASSLAGLSEAFFGQGTRLTVV.

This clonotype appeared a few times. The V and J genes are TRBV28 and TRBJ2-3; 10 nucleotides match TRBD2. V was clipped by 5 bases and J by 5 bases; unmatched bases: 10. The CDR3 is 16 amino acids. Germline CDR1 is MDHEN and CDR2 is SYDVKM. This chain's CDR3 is CASSLSVSGGQDTQYF. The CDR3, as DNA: TGTGCCAGCAGTCTAAGCGTTAGCGGGGGGCAAGATACGCAGTATTTT.

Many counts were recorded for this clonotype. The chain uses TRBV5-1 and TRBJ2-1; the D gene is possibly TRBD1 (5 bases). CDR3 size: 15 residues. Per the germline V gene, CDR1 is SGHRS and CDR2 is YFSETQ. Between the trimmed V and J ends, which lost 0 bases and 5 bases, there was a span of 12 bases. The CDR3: CASSLAGGHNNEQFF. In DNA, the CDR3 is TGCGCCAGCAGCTTGGCCGGTGGACATAACAATGAGCAGTTCTTC.

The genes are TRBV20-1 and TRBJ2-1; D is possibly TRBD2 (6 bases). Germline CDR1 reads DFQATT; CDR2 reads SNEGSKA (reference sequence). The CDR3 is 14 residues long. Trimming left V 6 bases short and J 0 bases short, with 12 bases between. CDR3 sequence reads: CSARDLHSYNEQFF. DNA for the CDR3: TGCAGTGCCCGGGACTTGCACTCCTACAATGAGCAGTTCTTC.

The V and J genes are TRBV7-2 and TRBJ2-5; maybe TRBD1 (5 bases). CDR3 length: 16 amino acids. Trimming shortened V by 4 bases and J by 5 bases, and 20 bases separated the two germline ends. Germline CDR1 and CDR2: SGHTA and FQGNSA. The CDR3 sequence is CASSYNGQGVGETQYF. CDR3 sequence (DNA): TGTGCCAGCAGCTACAACGGCCAAGGGGTCGGGGAGACCCAGTACTTC.

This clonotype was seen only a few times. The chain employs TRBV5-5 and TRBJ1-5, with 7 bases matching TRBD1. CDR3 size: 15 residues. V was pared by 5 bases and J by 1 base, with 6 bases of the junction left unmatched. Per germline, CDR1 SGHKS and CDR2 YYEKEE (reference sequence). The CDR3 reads CASRLQGFSNQPQHF. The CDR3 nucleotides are TGTGCCAGCAGGTTACAGGGGTTCAGCAATCAGCCCCAGCATTTT.

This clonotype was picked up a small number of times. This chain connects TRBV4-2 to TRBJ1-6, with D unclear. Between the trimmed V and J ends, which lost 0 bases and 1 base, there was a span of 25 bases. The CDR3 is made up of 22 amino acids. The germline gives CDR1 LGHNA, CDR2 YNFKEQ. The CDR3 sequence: CASSQDIHAAQTSGSYNSPLHF. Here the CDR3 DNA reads TGTGCCAGCAGCCAAGATATTCATGCGGCCCAAACCTCCGGATCCTATAATTCACCCCTCCACTTT.

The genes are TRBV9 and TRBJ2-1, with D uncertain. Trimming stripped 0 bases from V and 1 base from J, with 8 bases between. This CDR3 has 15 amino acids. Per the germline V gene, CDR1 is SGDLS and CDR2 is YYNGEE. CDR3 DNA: TGTGCCAGCAGCGTAGATCCGGGTTCCTACAATGAGCAGTTCTTC. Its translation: CASSVDPGSYNEQFF.

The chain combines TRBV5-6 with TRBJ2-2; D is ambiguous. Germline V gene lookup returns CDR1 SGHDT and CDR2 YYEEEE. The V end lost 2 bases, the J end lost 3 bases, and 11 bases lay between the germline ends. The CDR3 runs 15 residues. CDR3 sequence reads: CASSFIGPHTGELFF. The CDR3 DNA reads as TGTGCCAGCAGCTTCATCGGGCCGCACACCGGGGAGCTGTTTTTT.

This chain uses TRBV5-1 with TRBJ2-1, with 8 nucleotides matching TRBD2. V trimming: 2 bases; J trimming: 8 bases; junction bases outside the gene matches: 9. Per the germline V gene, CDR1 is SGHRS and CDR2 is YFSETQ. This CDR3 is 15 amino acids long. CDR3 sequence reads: CASSFIAGGPDEQFF. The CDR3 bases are TGCGCCAGCAGCTTTATTGCGGGAGGACCGGATGAGCAGTTCTTC.

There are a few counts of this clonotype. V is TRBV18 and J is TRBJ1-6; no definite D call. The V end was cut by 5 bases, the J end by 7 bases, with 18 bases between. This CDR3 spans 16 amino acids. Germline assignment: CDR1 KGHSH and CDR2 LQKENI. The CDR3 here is CASSSSEGRTNSPLHF. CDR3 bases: TGTGCCAGCTCATCATCGGAAGGGAGGACCAATTCACCCCTCCACTTT.

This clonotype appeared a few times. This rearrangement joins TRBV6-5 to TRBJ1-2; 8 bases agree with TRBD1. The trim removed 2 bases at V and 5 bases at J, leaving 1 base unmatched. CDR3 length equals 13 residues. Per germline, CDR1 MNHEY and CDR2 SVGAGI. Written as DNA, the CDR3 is TGTGCCAGCAGTTACACAGGGGGATATGGCTACACCTTC. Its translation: CASSYTGGYGYTF.

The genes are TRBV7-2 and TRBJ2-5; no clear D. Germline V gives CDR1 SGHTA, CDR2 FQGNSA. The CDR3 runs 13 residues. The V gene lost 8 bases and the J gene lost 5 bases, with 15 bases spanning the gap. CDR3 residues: CASGRGVGETQYF. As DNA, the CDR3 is TGTGCCAGCGGCCGCGGAGTAGGGGAGACCCAGTACTTC.

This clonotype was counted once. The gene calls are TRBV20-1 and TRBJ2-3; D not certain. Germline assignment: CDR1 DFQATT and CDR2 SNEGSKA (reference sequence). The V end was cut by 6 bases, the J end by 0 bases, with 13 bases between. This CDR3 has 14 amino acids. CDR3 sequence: CSAHSSQSTDTQYF. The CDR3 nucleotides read TGCAGTGCCCATAGTTCGCAGAGCACAGATACGCAGTATTTT.

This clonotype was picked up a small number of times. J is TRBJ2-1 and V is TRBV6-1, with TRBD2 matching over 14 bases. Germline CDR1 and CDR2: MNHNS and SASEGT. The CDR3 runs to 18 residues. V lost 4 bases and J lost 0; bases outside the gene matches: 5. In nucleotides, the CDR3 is TGTGCCAGCAGTGCGGGACTAGCGGGAGCTAGCTCCTACAATGAGCAGTTCTTC. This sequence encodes CASSAGLAGASSYNEQFF.

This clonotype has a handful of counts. The CDR3: CASSLVAGAGTDTQYF. Written as DNA, the CDR3 is TGTGCCAGCAGCTTAGTGGCGGGAGCGGGCACAGATACGCAGTATTTT. The V call is TRBV7-2, the J call TRBJ2-3, with 7 bases that match TRBD2. V shed 1 base, J shed 1 base, and the junction held 5 bases outside the gene matches. This CDR3 contains 16 residues. From germline, CDR1 is SGHTA and CDR2 FQGNSA. The full variable domain, with the rest looked up from reference TRBV7-2 and TRBJ2-3, is GAGVSQSPSNKVTEKGKDVELRCDPISGHTALYWYRQSLGQGLEFLIYFQGNSAPDKSGLPSDRFSAERTGGSVSTLTIQRTQQEDSAVYLCASSLVAGAGTDTQYFGPGTRLTVL.